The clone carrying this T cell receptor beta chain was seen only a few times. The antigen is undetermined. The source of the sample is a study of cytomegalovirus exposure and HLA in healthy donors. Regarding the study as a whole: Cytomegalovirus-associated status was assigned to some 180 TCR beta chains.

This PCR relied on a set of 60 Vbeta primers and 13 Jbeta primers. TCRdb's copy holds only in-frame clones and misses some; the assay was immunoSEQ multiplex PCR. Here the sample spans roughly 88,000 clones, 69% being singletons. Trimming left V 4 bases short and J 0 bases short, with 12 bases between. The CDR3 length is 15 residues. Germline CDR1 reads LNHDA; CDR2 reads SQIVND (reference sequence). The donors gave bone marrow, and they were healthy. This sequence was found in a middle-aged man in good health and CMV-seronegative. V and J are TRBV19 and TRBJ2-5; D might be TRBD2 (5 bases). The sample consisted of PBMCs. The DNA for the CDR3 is TGTGCCAGTAGTACTAACACGGGATACCAAGAGACCCAGTACTTC. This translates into CASSTNTGYQETQYF.